The next 23 T cell receptor beta chains were all read from a single sample in a study of PD-L1 blockade in urothelial cancer. Assay used: immunoSEQ multiplex PCR; TCRdb lists only in-frame clones, some missing. The sample contains 65,000 to 80,000 clones, about 90% of which appear only once. Time point defined: pretreatment peripheral blood. Sequencing was performed on PBMCs, taken around atezolizumab (anti-PD-L1) treatment. The receptor set was obtained from a man in his 70s with urothelial cancer.

The chain couples TRBV10-2 to TRBJ2-3; D is ambiguous. The CDR3 totals 11 residues. Per germline, CDR1 WSHSY and CDR2 SAAADI. V shed 8 bases and J shed 5 bases, with 8 bases lying between them. This CDR3 reads CASHLRDTQYF. In DNA, the CDR3 is TGCGCCAGCCATTTGAGAGATACGCAGTATTTT.

This CDR3 reads CASSGGTGRLGTEAFF. In nucleotides, the CDR3 is TGTGCCAGCAGTGGGGGGACAGGGAGGTTAGGCACTGAAGCTTTCTTT. The chain uses TRBV2 and TRBJ1-1; 9 bases match TRBD1. CDR3 size: 16 residues. Germline CDR1 and CDR2: SNHLY and FYNNEI. V was pared by 4 bases and J by 4 bases, with 10 bases of the junction left unmatched.

This chain connects TRBV28 to TRBJ2-2; perhaps TRBD2 as D (5 bases). V dropped 4 bases and J dropped 6 bases, with 15 bases sitting between them. The V gene's germline CDR1 is MDHEN and CDR2 SYDVKM. The CDR3 sequence is 15 residues long. The CDR3 DNA sequence: TGTGCCAGCAGTTCAATGGACTGGCCCCCCGGGGAGCTGTTTTTT. It specifies CASSSMDWPPGELFF.

This rearrangement joins TRBV2 to TRBJ2-7, with D possibly TRBD1 on 6 matching bases. This CDR3 contains 13 residues. Germline V lookup: CDR1 SNHLY, CDR2 FYNNEI. V was cut by 5 bases and J by 4 bases, with 12 bases left in between. The CDR3 protein is CASSKGGQYEQYF. For the CDR3, the DNA is TGTGCCAGCAGTAAAGGCGGACAGTACGAGCAGTACTTC. Variable domain in full (rest from reference TRBV2 and TRBJ2-7): EPEVTQTPSHQVTQMGQEVILRCVPISNHLYFYWYRQILGQKVEFLVSFYNNEISEKSEIFDDQFSVERPDGSNFTLKIRSTKLEDSAMYFCASSKGGQYEQYFGPGTRLTVT.

The rearrangement joins TRBV6-5 to TRBJ1-3; maybe TRBD1 (5 bases). CDR3 length equals 14 residues. Trimming stripped 6 bases from V and 3 bases from J, with 12 bases between. From germline, CDR1 is MNHEY and CDR2 SVGAGI. CDR3 region: CASRRQGGGNTIYF. CDR3 bases: TGTGCCAGCAGGCGCCAGGGTGGTGGAAACACCATATATTTT.

This chain uses TRBV30 with TRBJ1-1; TRBD1 matches 8 bases. The junction had 10 bases not matched to a gene; V was cut back by 2 bases and J by 2 bases. Germline lookup yields CDR1 GTSNPN and CDR2 SVGIG (reference sequence). The CDR3 runs 16 residues. The CDR3 DNA reads TGTGCCTGGAGTCCCCGGGGCAGGGGGCCTAACACTGAAGCTTTCTTT. Protein product: CAWSPRGRGPNTEAFF. The complete variable domain, with remaining parts taken from reference TRBV30 and TRBJ1-1, reads SQTIHQWPATLVQPVGSPLSLECTVEGTSNPNLYWYRQAAGRGLQLLFYSVGIGQISSEVPQNLSASRPQDRQFILSSKKLLLSDSGFYLCAWSPRGRGPNTEAFFGQGTRLTVV.

The chain has TRBV19 and TRBJ2-2; 8 bases fit TRBD2. Germline CDR1 reads LNHDA; CDR2 reads SQIVND (reference sequence). Losses at the gene ends were 8 bases for V and 4 bases for J; bases not matched to a gene: 12. This CDR3 spans 16 amino acids. CDR3 residues: CASQQGGGTSTGELFF. CDR3 DNA sequence: TGTGCCAGTCAGCAGGGCGGGGGGACCTCCACCGGGGAGCTGTTTTTT. The whole variable domain, filled in from reference TRBV19 and TRBJ2-2, reads DGGITQSPKYLFRKEGQNVTLSCEQNLNHDAMYWYRQDPGQGLRLIYYSQIVNDFQKGDIAEGYSVSREKKESFPLTVTSAQKNPTAFYLCASQQGGGTSTGELFFGEGSRLTVL.

The chain is built from TRBV18 and TRBJ1-1; no clear D gene. Germline V CDR1 and CDR2: KGHSH, LQKENI. Trimming took off 3 bases at V and 7 bases at J, with 6 bases between the two ends. The CDR3 spans 11 residues. The CDR3 spells CASSPEVEAFF. CDR3 coding DNA: TGTGCCAGCTCACCGGAGGTTGAAGCTTTCTTT.

The chain employs TRBV7-3 and TRBJ2-7; a weak D match, TRBD1 (6 bases). Germline assignment: CDR1 SGHTA and CDR2 FQGTGA. Trimming took 6 bases from V and 4 from J, leaving 13 bases between them. This CDR3 region has 13 residues. The CDR3 spells CASSTNQGYEQYF. CDR3 coding DNA: TGTGCCAGCAGTACAAACCAGGGGTACGAGCAGTACTTC.

The chain has TRBV4-2 and TRBJ2-1; TRBD2 matches at 7 bases. The CDR3 extends over 15 amino acids. From germline, CDR1 is LGHNA and CDR2 YNFKEQ. V was clipped by 4 bases and J by 7 bases; unmatched bases: 10. The CDR3 is CASSLEGGYGNEQFF. In nucleotides, the CDR3 is TGTGCCAGCAGCCTCGAGGGAGGGTATGGGAATGAGCAGTTCTTC.

The V call is TRBV5-4, the J call TRBJ1-4; TRBD1 is a possible D gene (6 bases). CDR1 is SGHNT and CDR2 is YYREEE in the germline V gene (reference sequence). V gave up 5 bases and J gave up 5 bases, with 10 bases separating them. The CDR3 runs 13 residues. The CDR3 sequence: CASSLQGNEKLFF. CDR3 nucleotides: TGTGCCAGCAGTCTGCAGGGGAATGAAAAACTGTTTTTT.

This chain connects TRBV19 to TRBJ2-2; D ambiguous. The CDR3 contains 14 residues. Per germline, CDR1 LNHDA and CDR2 SQIVND (reference sequence). Trimming shortened V by 8 bases and J by 1 base, and 11 bases separated the two germline ends. CDR3 DNA: TGTGCCAGTCGCCATCGACAGAACACCGGGGAGCTGTTTTTT. This sequence encodes CASRHRQNTGELFF.

This rearrangement joins TRBV21-1 to TRBJ2-1; the table calls TRBD1, which could not be checked here. TRBV21-1 has pseudogene status. The CDR3 is 17 residues long. CDR3: CASSRPVAGTRYNEQFF. The CDR3 DNA sequence: TGTGCCAGCAGCCGCCCTGTGGCCGGGACAAGATACAATGAGCAGTTCTTC.

This chain joins TRBV10-3 and TRBJ2-3; TRBD2 matches at 8 bases. The CDR3 covers 15 residues. Germline trimming cut 4 bases from V and 7 bases from J; bases unmatched to any gene: 10. In germline, CDR1 is ENHRY, CDR2 SYGVKD. CDR3 loop: CAISASGGSVNTQYF. CDR3 nucleotide sequence: TGTGCCATCAGTGCTTCGGGGGGGAGCGTAAATACGCAGTATTTT.

The chain joins TRBV9 to TRBJ2-3; 7 bases agree with TRBD2. The V and J ends lost 3 bases and 2 bases, in that order; junction bases with no gene match: 6. The germline V gene encodes CDR1 SGDLS and CDR2 YYNGEE. The CDR3 runs 15 residues. The CDR3 bases are TGTGCCAGCAGCGAGGCGGGAGATCCCACAGATACGCAGTATTTT. Translated: CASSEAGDPTDTQYF.

The chain combines TRBV28 with TRBJ2-7; 8 bases align to TRBD1. V shed 7 bases, J shed 2 bases, and the junction held 1 base outside the gene matches. The CDR3 covers 12 residues. Germline V gives CDR1 MDHEN, CDR2 SYDVKM. The CDR3 DNA follows: TGTGCCAGCACGACAGGGGCCTACGAGCAGTACTTC. It yields the protein CASTTGAYEQYF.

This sequence joins TRBV15 and TRBJ2-7, with 9 positions matching TRBD2. The CDR3 has 19 amino acids. The ends lost 5 bases at V and 0 bases at J; junction bases unmatched: 17. Germline V gene sequence: CDR1 LNHNV, CDR2 YYDKDF (reference sequence). CDR3 DNA: TGTGCCACCAGCTTCAGTTGGGGGGCTAGCGGGACCTTCTCCTACGAGCAGTACTTC. Amino acid sequence: CATSFSWGASGTFSYEQYF.

This chain joins TRBV9 and TRBJ2-3, with TRBD2 matching over 7 bases. Germline CDR1 and CDR2: SGDLS and YYNGEE. V trimming: 3 bases; J trimming: 5 bases; junction bases outside the gene matches: 12. The CDR3 extends over 16 amino acids. For the CDR3, the DNA is TGTGCCAGCAGCGCCCTCCAAGGACTAGTGGTAGATACGCAGTATTTT. It specifies CASSALQGLVVDTQYF.

V and J are TRBV5-1 and TRBJ2-7; 8 positions agree with TRBD2. CDR3 length: 14 residues. The junction had 4 bases not matched to a gene; V was cut back by 2 bases and J by 3 bases. CDR1 SGHRS and CDR2 YFSETQ come from the germline V gene. CDR3 bases: TGCGCCAGCAGCTTAGCGGGAGAGGTCTACGAGCAGTACTTC. Translating gives CASSLAGEVYEQYF.

This clone was seen once. This CDR3 is CASRTGLAGSTDTQYF. Written as DNA, the CDR3 is TGTGCCAGCAGGACGGGACTAGCGGGAAGCACAGATACGCAGTATTTT. The chain uses TRBV2 and TRBJ2-3; 13 bases fit TRBD2. The CDR3 runs 16 residues. CDR1 and CDR2 from the germline V gene are SNHLY and FYNNEI. V lost 6 bases and J lost 0; bases outside the gene matches: 3.

The chain is built from TRBV5-1 and TRBJ2-1, with TRBD2 identical over 10 bases. The CDR3 extends over 16 amino acids. Germline CDR1 SGHRS, CDR2 YFSETQ. V lost 0 bases, J lost 6 bases, and 6 bases stayed unmatched. CDR3 amino acids: CASSLGLAGGPNEQFF. CDR3 in DNA: TGCGCCAGCAGCTTGGGATTAGCGGGAGGCCCCAATGAGCAGTTCTTC.

V and J are TRBV11-2 and TRBJ2-1; D possibly corresponds to TRBD2 (6 bases). From germline, CDR1 is SGHAT and CDR2 FQNNGV. Trimming pared 3 bases from V and 9 bases from J, leaving 9 bases between. This CDR3 spans 12 amino acids. CDR3 in amino acids: CASSFGSGEQFF. The CDR3 DNA sequence: TGTGCCAGCAGCTTCGGGAGCGGTGAGCAGTTCTTC.

The chain is built from TRBV6-1 and TRBJ2-7, with a tentative D call TRBD2 (5 bases). V gave up 4 bases and J gave up 0 bases, with 13 bases separating them. Germline V gene data show CDR1 as MNHNS and CDR2 as SASEGT. CDR3 length: 15 residues. The CDR3 sequence is CASSGLAGSSYEQYF. As DNA, the CDR3 is TGTGCCAGCAGTGGGCTAGCAGGAAGCTCCTACGAGCAGTACTTC.